This TCR beta chain derives from a study of cytomegalovirus exposure and HLA in healthy donors. Germline trimming cut 0 bases from V and 6 bases from J; bases unmatched to any gene: 1. Germline loops: CDR1 MRHNA, CDR2 SNTAGT. CDR3 size: 15 residues. This clone ranks as medium-sized. Researchers ran the PCR with 60 Vbeta and 13 Jbeta primers. The data were produced by immunoSEQ multiplex PCR, yet TCRdb's version contains in-frame clones alone and is incomplete. The data hold some 28,000 clones, with about 64% observed a single time. The sample was PBMCs. The rearrangement uses TRBV6-4 and TRBJ2-3; 12 nucleotides line up with TRBD2. The receptor was derived from a male donor in good health and CMV-seropositive. The CDR3 DNA follows: TGTGCCAGCAGTGACTCGCTAGCGGGAGGGGATACGCAGTATTTT. It is translated as CASSDSLAGGDTQYF.